This note documents a single T cell receptor (beta chain) sequence. Its recognized antigen is unknown. Base qualities are not provided; no much larger clone lies one nucleotide away. The data are from a study of shared T cell receptors in the human thymus (dated by TCRdb to about 2021). The study in broad terms: The study examined how self-reactive, shared T-cell receptor alpha chains are generated in the human thymus.

V trim: 4 bases; J trim: 2 bases; unmatched bases: 7. Including cysteine and phenylalanine, the CDR3 has 18 amino acids. Just CDR3 DNA is preserved here, 54 bases in frame from base 1. CDR1 is given as SGHVS and CDR2 as FNYEAQ, both from the germline V gene. Libraries were made using the immunoSEQ multiplex PCR assay. What TCRdb holds here is the immuneACCESS table cut down to in-frame rearrangements. Part of the clones is not present; checked against another copy, under half of the missing clones reflect an unresolved V gene, and the others are unexplained. In all, the sample holds hundreds of thousands of clones, and more than 75% of those were seen once. The top ten clonotypes cover just under 0.0095% of the sample. A further study also used this sample, focusing on human thymus T cells. The second source states: In Finland, the donors were immunologically healthy infants who were having open corrective cardiac surgery for congenital heart defects. Thymus tissue was obtained as surgical resects removed during corrective cardiac surgery. Biased V and J gene segment usage appeared to be present in both thymic and peripheral blood repertoires. The related research reported highly overlapping thymic TCR repertoires among unrelated individuals. The study characterized TCR alpha and beta repertoires from about 8 infant thymus samples and a few related peripheral blood samples. The infant donors were roughly 7 to 250 days old, and the cohort included several males and two females. Thymocytes were released mechanically from tissue and stored at -70 °C as pellets of roughly 9.5-32 million cells. A QIAsymphony instrument was used to extract genomic DNA from frozen cell pellets. Using the immunoSEQ multiplex PCR assay, the TCRB and TCRAD loci were amplified from a standardized quantity of quality-controlled genomic DNA. The amplicons covered the V(D)J region and were long enough to include the CDR3 and to identify the V and J genes. Through the commercial immunoSEQ service, the amplicons were sequenced on an Illumina platform. Primer bias and sequencing errors were corrected using previously described methods, and TCRAD and TCRB definitions followed the IMGT database. The repertoires were analysed using immunoSEQ Analyzer 3.0 and VDJTools for basic statistics, V/J segment usage, diversity estimates, rarefaction and pairwise overlap. Diversity was estimated with Chao1, ChaoE, Efron-Thisted, Shannon and inverse Simpson indices, and also on datasets down-sampled to the smallest sample. For repertoire overlap, CDR3 nucleotide sequence, V gene and J gene had to match strictly, and clustering was done by Jaccard-based multidimensional scaling. On average, thymus samples yielded roughly 800,000 unique TCRB clonotypes, whereas blood samples yielded approximately 90,000.

The material sequenced was thymocytes. The origin of this receptor is a boy under three years old with a congenital heart defect. Donor details come from another sample of the same person, matched by shared clones. The chain is made from TRBV7-6 and TRBJ2-3, with 15 junctional bases fitting TRBD2. The DNA reads as follows: TGTGCCAGCAGCTGCGGACTAGCGGGAGGGTTAGCCACAGATACGCAGTATTTT. This gives the protein CASSCGLAGGLATDTQYF.